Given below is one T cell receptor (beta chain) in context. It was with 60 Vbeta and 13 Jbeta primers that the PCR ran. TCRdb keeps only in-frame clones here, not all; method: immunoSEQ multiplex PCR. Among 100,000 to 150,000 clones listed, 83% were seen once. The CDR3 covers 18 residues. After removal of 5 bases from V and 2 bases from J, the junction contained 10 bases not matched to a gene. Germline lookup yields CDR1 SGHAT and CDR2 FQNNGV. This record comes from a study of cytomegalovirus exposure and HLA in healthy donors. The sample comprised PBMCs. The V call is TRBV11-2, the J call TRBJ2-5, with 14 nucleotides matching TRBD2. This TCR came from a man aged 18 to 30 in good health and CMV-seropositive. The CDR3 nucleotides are TGTGCCAGCAGCCATTCGACTAGCGGGGGGGAGTTACAAGAGACCCAGTACTTC. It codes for CASSHSTSGGELQETQYF.